This T cell receptor beta chain came from a study of cytomegalovirus exposure and HLA in healthy donors. The study, taken as a whole, reports: Earlier results showed most TCR beta V segments being productive about 87% or about 30% of the time. CMV serostatus alone was available as immune exposure information. According to a later analysis, donors in an Asian-associated ancestry cluster reportedly had fewer N-insertions than the roughly 640-donor mean.

CDR3 length: 15 amino acids. Germline assignment: CDR1 SGDLS and CDR2 YYNGEE. V lost 2 bases, J lost 8 bases, and 7 bases stayed unmatched. Vbeta (60) and Jbeta (13) primers were used in the PCR. Only in-frame clones appear in the TCRdb table, and some are missing; sequencing was by immunoSEQ multiplex PCR. There are just over 95,000 clones in the sample; roughly 79% occur only once, and around 5.3% lies in the top ten. In the case of this clone: What it binds is not known.

This chain uses TRBV9 with TRBJ1-4; TRBD1 agrees at 9 bases. Source material: PBMCs. The sequence derives from a woman aged 40 to 50 in good health and CMV-seronegative. Written as DNA, the CDR3 is TGTGCCAGCAGCGTGAGTGACAGGGGGGGAGAAAAACTGTTTTTT. Residues: CASSVSDRGGEKLFF.